Shown below are 22 T cell receptor beta chains from a single sample sequenced in a study of OX40 agonist ivuxolimab in advanced cancers. The table came from immunoSEQ multiplex PCR; TCRdb's copy has only in-frame clones and leaves some out. The sample has some 70,000 clones, 82% seen once. Sequencing was performed on CD4+ or CD8+ T cells sorted from blood, taken in a trial of the OX40 agonist ivuxolimab. These receptors came from an adult with an advanced solid tumor such as melanoma, head and neck, liver or kidney cancer.

CDR3 amino acids: CASRETGTGTYEQYF. CDR3 bases: TGTGCCAGCAGGGAAACGGGGACAGGGACCTACGAGCAGTACTTC. The chain carries TRBV2 and TRBJ2-7, with TRBD1 matching over 9 bases. The CDR3 consists of 15 residues. The V and J ends lost 6 bases and 2 bases, in that order; junction bases with no gene match: 8. Germline CDR1 reads SNHLY; CDR2 reads FYNNEI.

The sample holds one count of this clone. This rearrangement joins TRBV4-3 to TRBJ2-7; 9 positions agree with TRBD2. Germline CDR1 and CDR2: LGHNA and YSLEER. Trimming cost V 0 bases and J 4 bases; bases outside gene matches: 4. The CDR3 loop spans 15 amino acids. CDR3 sequence (DNA): TGCGCCAGCAGCCAAGATCTGGCGGGAGGGTACGAGCAGTACTTC. This encodes CASSQDLAGGYEQYF.

The chain employs TRBV2 and TRBJ1-2; 8 positions match TRBD1. Germline CDR1 reads SNHLY; CDR2 reads FYNNEI. Trimming removed 3 bases from V and 2 bases from J; junction bases left unmatched: 5. The CDR3 is 15 amino acids. CDR3 residues: CASSESGGPNYGYTF. The CDR3 DNA reads TGTGCCAGCAGTGAGTCAGGGGGCCCGAACTATGGCTACACCTTC. Looking up the rest from reference TRBV2 and TRBJ1-2 gives the full variable domain: EPEVTQTPSHQVTQMGQEVILRCVPISNHLYFYWYRQILGQKVEFLVSFYNNEISEKSEIFDDQFSVERPDGSNFTLKIRSTKLEDSAMYFCASSESGGPNYGYTFGSGTRLTVV.

The CDR3: CASSAPGGGNTIYF. The CDR3 DNA reads TGTGCCAGCAGCGCCCCAGGGGGAGGAAACACCATATATTTT. The chain has TRBV9 and TRBJ1-3, with 7 positions matching TRBD1. Germline V CDR1 and CDR2: SGDLS, YYNGEE. Trimming at V came to 3 bases and at J to 4 bases, leaving 4 bases not matched to a gene. The CDR3 length is 14 residues.

This clone has at least ten counts. The rearrangement links TRBV11-2 to TRBJ2-1, with D hard to call. The CDR3 contains 15 residues. Germline V gene sequence: CDR1 SGHAT, CDR2 FQNNGV. The V end was cut by 4 bases, the J end by 6 bases, with 16 bases between. The CDR3, as DNA: TGTGCCAGCAGCTCCCGTGGTATGGGGTCCAATGAGCAGTTCTTC. Translated: CASSSRGMGSNEQFF. Variable domain in full (rest from reference TRBV11-2 and TRBJ2-1): EAGVAQSPRYKIIEKRQSVAFWCNPISGHATLYWYQQILGQGPKLLIQFQNNGVVDDSQLPKDRFSAERLKGVDSTLKIQPAKLEDSAVYLCASSSRGMGSNEQFFGPGTRLTVL.

The V and J genes are TRBV11-3 and TRBJ2-1; 10 bases fit TRBD1. The CDR3 extends over 15 amino acids. The V gene end was trimmed by 0 bases and the J gene end by 12 bases; junction bases not matched to a gene: 8. Germline CDR1 SGHNT, CDR2 YENEEA. For the CDR3, the DNA is TGTGCCAGCAGCTTAGAGGGACAGGGGATTACAGGGCAGTTCTTC. Its protein is CASSLEGQGITGQFF.

This clone is classed as medium-sized. The chain links TRBV15 to TRBJ1-2; the D is unclear. Trimming took off 5 bases at V and 2 bases at J, with 12 bases between the two ends. This CDR3 is built from 14 residues. Germline CDR1 LNHNV, CDR2 YYDKDF (reference sequence). The DNA for the CDR3 is TGTGCCACCAGCCCCCTTCCAGCGAACTATGGCTACACCTTC. This sequence encodes CATSPLPANYGYTF.

The chain has TRBV11-2 and TRBJ2-1; 16 nucleotides agree with TRBD2. With 4 bases clipped from V and 4 bases from J, the junction kept 7 bases outside the gene matches. The germline V gene encodes CDR1 SGHAT and CDR2 FQNNGV. The CDR3 has 18 residues. Written as DNA, the CDR3 is TGTGCCAGCAGCTCGGGACTAGCGGGGGGGCCCTTTTACAATGAGCAGTTCTTC. Translated, it gives CASSSGLAGGPFYNEQFF.

This chain connects TRBV5-1 to TRBJ1-4, with D tentatively TRBD1 (6 bases). This CDR3 is built from 13 residues. Between the trimmed V and J ends, which lost 4 bases and 13 bases, there was a span of 17 bases. Per germline, CDR1 SGHRS and CDR2 YFSETQ. The CDR3 nucleotides read TGCGCCAGCAGCCAGTCGGGGGGCCAAAGACTGTTTTTT. Its protein is CASSQSGGQRLFF. Combining the CDR3 with reference TRBV5-1 and TRBJ1-4 gives the whole variable domain KAGVTQTPRYLIKTRGQQVTLSCSPISGHRSVSWYQQTPGQGLQFLFEYFSETQRNKGNFPGRFSGRQFSNSRSEMNVSTLELGDSALYLCASSQSGGQRLFFGSGTQLSVL.

The gene calls are TRBV11-2 and TRBJ1-6, with D maybe TRBD1 (6 bases). Germline CDR1 SGHAT, CDR2 FQNNGV. The length of the CDR3 is 14 residues. V dropped 2 bases and J dropped 11 bases, with 13 bases sitting between them. CDR3 sequence: CASSLSQGWTPLHF. In DNA form, the CDR3 reads TGTGCCAGCAGCTTAAGTCAGGGGTGGACACCCCTCCACTTT.

The V and J genes are TRBV7-9 and TRBJ1-1, with 7 bases lining up with TRBD1. CDR3 size: 17 residues. Looked up from germline, CDR1 is SEHNR and CDR2 is FQNEAQ (reference sequence). Trimming cost V 5 bases and J 3 bases; bases outside gene matches: 15. CDR3 sequence: CASSVYRGPAADTEAFF. CDR3 coding DNA: TGTGCCAGCAGCGTGTACAGGGGTCCCGCGGCCGACACTGAAGCTTTCTTT.

The chain's CDR3 is CASSYSTGELFF. DNA for the CDR3: TGTGCCAGCAGCTACTCCACCGGGGAGCTGTTTTTT. This sequence joins TRBV7-9 and TRBJ2-2; D unclear. With 4 bases removed from V and 4 bases from J, the gap between germline ends came to 4 bases. Germline CDR1 SEHNR, CDR2 FQNEAQ (reference sequence). The CDR3 contains 12 residues.

The V gene is TRBV2, the J gene TRBJ1-3; 10 nucleotides align to TRBD1. The germline gives CDR1 SNHLY, CDR2 FYNNEI. J was trimmed by 1 base and V by 6 bases; bases with no gene match: 12. The CDR3 consists of 18 residues. The chain's CDR3 is CASRPGQGYAKSGNTIYF. The CDR3 region has the DNA TGTGCCAGCAGACCGGGACAGGGGTACGCGAAGTCTGGAAACACCATATATTTT. Together with reference TRBV2 and TRBJ1-3, the CDR3 gives the full variable domain: EPEVTQTPSHQVTQMGQEVILRCVPISNHLYFYWYRQILGQKVEFLVSFYNNEISEKSEIFDDQFSVERPDGSNFTLKIRSTKLEDSAMYFCASRPGQGYAKSGNTIYFGEGSWLTVV.

The CDR3 sequence: CASSSTAGDNEQYF. CDR3 sequence (DNA): TGTGCCAGCAGCTCCACTGCGGGGGACAACGAGCAGTACTTC. V usage is TRBV11-2 and J usage is TRBJ2-5, with a possible D match to TRBD2 (7 bases). With the DNA end fitting TRBJ2-7 better, the J assignment may be wrong. The CDR3 runs to 14 residues. From germline, CDR1 is SGHAT and CDR2 FQNNGV.

The rearrangement joins TRBV28 to TRBJ2-1; TRBD2 agrees at 10 bases. Germline CDR1 MDHEN, CDR2 SYDVKM. V lost 4 bases to trimming and J lost 6 bases; unmatched junction nucleotides: 6. This CDR3 is 15 amino acids long. The CDR3 DNA reads TGTGCCAGCAGTTCTAGCGGGAGTAAAGCCAATGAGCAGTTCTTC. Residues: CASSSSGSKANEQFF.

This clone showed up just a few times. The chain links TRBV9 to TRBJ2-3; a weak D match, TRBD2 (5 bases). This CDR3 has 17 amino acids. Trimming pared 0 bases from V and 2 bases from J, leaving 16 bases between. Per the germline V gene, CDR1 is SGDLS and CDR2 is YYNGEE. CDR3 in amino acids: CASSVGALAGPTDTQYF. DNA for the CDR3: TGTGCCAGCAGCGTAGGGGCTCTAGCTGGGCCCACAGATACGCAGTATTTT.

This chain joins TRBV15 and TRBJ2-1, with D possibly matching TRBD2 (5 bases). The V gene lost 0 bases and the J gene lost 4 bases, with 7 bases spanning the gap. This CDR3 spans 14 amino acids. The germline V gene has CDR1 LNHNV and CDR2 YYDKDF (reference sequence). CDR3 sequence reads: CATSRDGLYNEQFF. DNA for the CDR3: TGTGCCACCAGCAGAGATGGACTTTACAATGAGCAGTTCTTC.

This sequence joins TRBV5-6 and TRBJ2-1, with 11 bases aligning to TRBD2. Germline V gene data show CDR1 as SGHDT and CDR2 as YYEEEE. The CDR3 runs 15 residues. The V and J ends lost 2 bases and 4 bases, in that order; junction bases with no gene match: 2. Written as DNA, the CDR3 is TGTGCCAGCAGCTTCGGACTAGCGGGTTACAATGAGCAGTTCTTC. It codes for CASSFGLAGYNEQFF.

The CDR3 sequence is CASSQDALKGWTREGEQFF. DNA for the CDR3: TGCGCCAGCAGCCAAGATGCCCTCAAGGGGTGGACTAGAGAGGGTGAGCAGTTCTTC. The rearrangement joins TRBV4-1 to TRBJ2-1; 7 bases align to TRBD2. Germline loops: CDR1 MGHRA, CDR2 YSYEKL. V shed 0 bases and J 9 bases; nucleotides not matched to a gene: 20. This CDR3 comprises 19 residues.

The chain combines TRBV30 with TRBJ1-3; TRBD1 might be the D (6 bases). V was clipped by 1 base and J by 4 bases, with 11 bases between them. Germline CDR1 reads GTSNPN; CDR2 reads SVGIG (reference sequence). The CDR3 runs to 14 residues. The CDR3 region is CAWSAGGLGNTIYF. CDR3 sequence (DNA): TGTGCCTGGAGTGCGGGGGGCCTAGGAAACACCATATATTTT. The variable domain in full, completed from reference TRBV30 and TRBJ1-3, reads SQTIHQWPATLVQPVGSPLSLECTVEGTSNPNLYWYRQAAGRGLQLLFYSVGIGQISSEVPQNLSASRPQDRQFILSSKKLLLSDSGFYLCAWSAGGLGNTIYFGEGSWLTVV.

Regarding this clone: The same CDR3 can be traced to other DNA sequences in this sample. The CDR3 DNA is TGTGCCTGGAGTGGGGTAGGGGGGGGTGAGCAGTTCTTC. This codes for CAWSGVGGGEQFF. The V gene is TRBV30, the J gene TRBJ2-1; TRBD2 might be the D (7 bases). In germline, CDR1 is GTSNPN, CDR2 SVGIG (reference sequence). The CDR3 consists of 13 residues. Trimming shortened V by 1 base and J by 9 bases, and 13 bases separated the two germline ends.

This chain joins TRBV10-3 and TRBJ2-2; no reliable D call. CDR1 ENHRY and CDR2 SYGVKD come from the germline V gene. The CDR3 is 16 residues long. V lost 4 bases to trimming and J lost 1 base, with 13 bases between them. CDR3 in amino acids: CAISGGWNKNTGELFF. CDR3 DNA: TGTGCCATCAGTGGGGGATGGAACAAGAACACCGGGGAGCTGTTTTTT.